The 8 T cell receptor beta chains listed next were all sequenced from one sample in a study of cytomegalovirus exposure and HLA in healthy donors (dated by TCRdb to the late 2010s). The library relied on the immunoSEQ multiplex PCR assay. For the multiplex PCR, a mixture combining 60 forward primers for TCR Vbeta segments and 13 reverse primers for TCR Jbeta segments was used. As stored in TCRdb, this immuneACCESS dataset retains in-frame rearrangements with V and J assigned. A fraction of the clones does not appear; measured against another copy, unresolved V genes explain less than half of the discrepancy, and the remainder lacks a known reason. The table held for this sample gives 130,000 or so clones. The top ten hold 2% to 2.5% of the sample. The sample taken for sequencing was PBMCs. The receptor set was obtained from a woman between 18 and 29 years old in good health and CMV-seronegative.

The V gene is TRBV19, the J gene TRBJ1-2; D is unresolved. V was shortened by 5 bases and J by 7 bases, with 8 bases between the two germline ends. Per the germline V gene, CDR1 is LNHDA and CDR2 is SQIVND (reference sequence). The CDR3 extends over 11 amino acids. The chain's CDR3 is CASSEGIGYTF. DNA of the CDR3: TGTGCCAGTAGTGAGGGCATTGGCTACACCTTC.

The chain is built from TRBV5-5 and TRBJ2-4; D not resolved. Trimming removed 2 bases from V and 8 bases from J, with 23 bases in between. CDR1 is SGHKS and CDR2 is YYEKEE in the germline V gene (reference sequence). The CDR3 runs 17 residues. The CDR3, as DNA: TGTGCCAGCAGCTTAGGTCCCGCGGTCTCAACCTTTGACATTCAGTACTTC. Its protein product is CASSLGPAVSTFDIQYF.

CDR3 DNA: TGTGCCAGCAGCCAAGATCCGGGAGACTTGGTGCAGTTCTTC. Protein: CASSQDPGDLVQFF. This chain joins TRBV4-2 and TRBJ2-1, with D perhaps TRBD2 (6 bases). The CDR3 is 14 residues long. Deletions cut 0 bases from V and 12 bases from J, with 15 bases between. Germline lookup yields CDR1 LGHNA and CDR2 YNFKEQ.

V gene TRBV7-6 combines with J gene TRBJ2-2; 9 bases fit TRBD1. V lost 4 bases, J lost 7 bases, and 7 bases stayed unmatched. The CDR3 runs to 15 residues. CDR1 SGHVS and CDR2 FNYEAQ come from the germline V gene. The CDR3 loop reads CASSSRDRVGGELFF. In nucleotides, the CDR3 is TGTGCCAGCAGCTCGAGGGACAGGGTGGGCGGGGAGCTGTTTTTT.

V is TRBV9 and J is TRBJ1-1; D is ambiguous. This CDR3 has 13 residues. V dropped 0 bases and J dropped 1 base, with 4 bases sitting between them. Germline CDR1 SGDLS, CDR2 YYNGEE. The CDR3 DNA is TGTGCCAGCAGCGTAGAGCCGAACACTGAAGCTTTCTTT. Amino acid sequence: CASSVEPNTEAFF.

The CDR3 DNA reads TGTGCCAGCAGCTCTAGGACTAGCGGAGGATTCACAGATACGCAGTATTTT. Its translation is CASSSRTSGGFTDTQYF. The V gene is TRBV7-3, the J gene TRBJ2-3; TRBD2 matches at 10 bases. The CDR3 runs to 17 residues. With 4 bases clipped from V and 2 bases from J, the junction kept 9 bases outside the gene matches. CDR1 SGHTA and CDR2 FQGTGA come from the germline V gene.

The rearrangement uses TRBV7-6 and TRBJ2-3; 9 bases align to TRBD2. Germline CDR1 and CDR2: SGHVS and FNYEAQ. CDR3 length equals 17 residues. J was trimmed by 4 bases and V by 2 bases; bases with no gene match: 10. CDR3 DNA sequence: TGTGCCAGCAGCTTACTTCCTAGCGGGGTAGGGGCAGATACGCAGTATTTT. It translates to CASSLLPSGVGADTQYF.

The chain is built from TRBV29-1 and TRBJ2-5, with 13 nucleotides matching TRBD2. Germline CDR1 and CDR2: SQVTM and ANQGSEA. V dropped 7 bases and J dropped 4; count of bases not matched to a gene: 6. This CDR3 contains 14 residues. In DNA, the CDR3 is TGCAGCGCCGGGACTAGCGGGGTACCAGAGACCCAGTACTTC. It is translated as CSAGTSGVPETQYF.